The 7 T cell receptor beta chains given below trace back to one sample, sequenced in a study of shared clonotypes between healthy human individuals. Assay: immunoSEQ multiplex PCR; the TCRdb copy retains only in-frame clones and omits some. The table includes approximately 1.1 million clones, 70% to 80% detected once. The sequenced material came from memory CD4+ T cells from PBMCs. Noted subset: CD45RA-negative fraction. The receptors derive from a man younger than 35 in good health. Some clones in this sample may be carry-over from other donors' samples.

Remarks on this clone: The same CDR3 is also encoded by other DNA sequences in this sample. The chain is built from TRBV5-1 and TRBJ2-5; TRBD2 matches 11 bases. The CDR3 has 15 residues. With V trimmed by 4 bases and J by 1 base, 3 bases remained unmatched. CDR1 is SGHRS and CDR2 is YFSETQ in the germline V gene. The CDR3 sequence is CASSPGLAGQETQYF. The CDR3 region has the DNA TGCGCCAGCAGCCCCGGACTAGCGGGCCAAGAGACCCAGTACTTC.

The chain joins TRBV5-1 to TRBJ2-7; TRBD1 aligns across 8 bases. The V gene's germline CDR1 is SGHRS and CDR2 YFSETQ. This CDR3 has 17 amino acids. V was clipped by 0 bases and J by 3 bases; unmatched bases: 11. The CDR3 nucleotides are TGCGCCAGCAGCTTGGATACAGGACAGGGACTCTTCTACGAGCAGTACTTC. This translates into CASSLDTGQGLFYEQYF.

The V and J genes are TRBV7-2 and TRBJ2-6, with D perhaps TRBD1 or TRBD2 (5 bases each). The V end lost 1 base, the J end lost 0 bases, and 10 bases lay between the germline ends. The CDR3 covers 17 residues. Germline CDR1 SGHTA, CDR2 FQGNSA. The chain's CDR3 is CASSLGRGSSGANVLTF. CDR3 DNA sequence: TGTGCCAGCAGCTTAGGACGGGGCAGCTCTGGGGCCAACGTCCTGACTTTC.

V usage is TRBV4-1 and J usage is TRBJ2-3; D is possibly TRBD1 (5 bases). Trimming took 0 bases from V and 6 from J, leaving 10 bases between them. The CDR3 length is 14 residues. CDR1 and CDR2 (germline): MGHRA, YSYEKL. The DNA for the CDR3 is TGCGCCAGCAGCCAAGAAGGGGCGGAGGATACGCAGTATTTT. Its translation: CASSQEGAEDTQYF.

This clone has only a few counts. Additional DNA sequences in this sample encode the identical CDR3. CDR3 sequence: CASSLGLSGANVLTF. The CDR3 region has the DNA TGTGCCAGCAGCTTGGGGCTCTCTGGGGCCAACGTCCTGACTTTC. The V gene is TRBV5-6, the J gene TRBJ2-6; D is uncertain. The V end lost 0 bases, the J end lost 0 bases, and 4 bases lay between the germline ends. The germline gives CDR1 SGHDT, CDR2 YYEEEE. This CDR3 region has 15 residues.

This chain uses TRBV6-1 with TRBJ1-1; the D is unclear. V was shortened by 5 bases and J by 6 bases, with 7 bases between the two germline ends. Germline V gene sequence: CDR1 MNHNS, CDR2 SASEGT. The CDR3 is made up of 11 amino acids. CDR3 in amino acids: CASSTSAEAFF. DNA of the CDR3: TGTGCCAGCAGTACATCCGCTGAAGCTTTCTTT.

The chain links TRBV29-1 to TRBJ1-2, with D maybe TRBD1 (5 bases). CDR1 SQVTM and CDR2 ANQGSEA come from the germline V gene. Trimming shortened V by 4 bases and J by 7 bases, and 13 bases separated the two germline ends. The CDR3 is made up of 12 amino acids. Here the CDR3 reads CSVGGPSSGYTF. The CDR3 region has the DNA TGCAGCGTTGGGGGACCTTCTTCTGGCTACACCTTC.